This TCR beta chain was documented in a study of T cells in Graves' hyperthyroidism and ophthalmopathy (dated by TCRdb to about 2019). Describing the broader study: Peripheral blood was sampled at the time of initial diagnosis, prior to any treatment. To identify TCR V-J signatures that set the groups apart, the researchers used a discovery cohort of 100 patients, made up of roughly 40 with Graves' ophthalmopathy and 55 to 65 with stable Graves' hyperthyroidism. An independent validation cohort of fewer than 20 hyperthyroidism patients and roughly 16 patients who later progressed to ophthalmopathy tested prospective prediction of ophthalmopathy. The roughly 91 discovery patients were randomly divided into training and test sets at a 7:3 ratio. In addition, the study compared T-cell repertoires in thyroid tissue and in blood from about six Graves' hyperthyroidism patients. Following sampling, methimazole starting at 30 mg daily was given to hyperthyroidism patients, and high-dose intravenous methylprednisolone was given to ophthalmopathy patients. TCR Vbeta CDR3 sequencing of some 140 peripheral blood samples (over 40 ophthalmopathy, 70 to 85 hyperthyroidism and around 17 progressor patients) is reported in the paper. Paper-wide results and their limitations: In validation, the model predicted progression to ophthalmopathy with just under 71% sensitivity and roughly 75% specificity, a median of about six months before onset. Sample size was not statistically predetermined, and blinding of investigators to group allocation was not performed. A 13 V-J signature model separated ophthalmopathy from stable hyperthyroidism, with around 90% sensitivity and 81.08% specificity in cross-validation and 80%/75% in testing. Most expanded thyroid clonotypes (frequency above 0.001) were also detected in blood, a finding suggesting that blood repertoires may reflect thyroid immune responses.

V and J lose 4 bases and 5 bases, and a span of 15 bases separates them. Reading from cysteine to phenylalanine, the CDR3 counts 15 amino acids. Only the CDR3 DNA stays, 45 bases, in frame from base 1. The CDR1 and CDR2 encoded by the germline V gene are SGDLS and YYNGEE. Amplification of TCR beta CDR3 regions was carried out from RNA transcripts. For the first round of RT-PCR on the TCR CDR3, the HTBI primer set was used together with the Qiagen OneStep RT-PCR kit. The libraries were constructed in a second round of multiplex PCR and then size-selected and purified. Sequencing of the libraries was done on an Illumina HiSeq2000 using paired-end 100 bp reads. Concerning the study's data processing: SOAPnuke was used to process the raw data, with reads discarded if the reads contained adapters or uncalled bases, had a mean Phred below 15, or lacked an exact constant-primer or identifier match. COPE v1.2.5 was used to merge high-quality paired reads, and clonotypes were defined as unique nucleotide sequences. MiTCR v1.1 was used to align the clonotypes against IMGT TRBV, TRBD and TRBJ reference segments. Analysis was restricted to V-J combinations with a frequency above 0.0001, which covered roughly 99% of repertoires. The TCS score was defined as the ratio of F50 (clonal expansion) to E x V (chaos), calculated using BLOSUM62-based TCRdist between CDR3 peptides within each V-J. Welch's t-statistics and random forest reduced roughly 530 V-J features to 13, which were used in a naive Bayes classifier (R e1071). TCRdb itself trimmed the public reads at Q25 with fastp, ran MiXCR and retained productive beta chains. Merged by CDR3 protein, the rows form single entries marked with the most common genes and DNA. In this record, the V and J calls reflect TCRdb's handling and not the investigators' own analysis. This sample holds about 200,000 distinct CDR3 sequences; 15% to 20% were observed only once. In total, the top ten clones hold under 65% of the sample.

Graves' hyperthyroidism was defined as stable when no progression to ophthalmopathy occurred over 18 months of follow-up. Hyperthyroidism patients were aged 18 to 65 years and newly diagnosed, with disease duration of less than 2 months. Any patient with an uncontrolled infection, another autoimmune disease, pregnancy or lactation was excluded. Clinical symptoms, serum thyroxine and TRAb, thyroid ultrasound, and orbital computed tomography formed the basis for the diagnoses. Ficoll-Paque density gradient centrifugation was used to isolate PBMCs from around 10 ml of fresh peripheral blood. Trizol reagent was used to extract total RNA, and RNA quality was then checked on an Agilent 2100 Bioanalyzer. This clonotype appeared a single time. Its target antigen remains unknown. Base quality data are lacking; no much larger clone is found one base away. A read on its own is weak evidence.

The V and J genes are TRBV9 and TRBJ2-2; the D segment might be TRBD1 or TRBD2, since each matches 5 bases. The specimen sequenced was blood. The source is a man in his fifties or sixties with Graves' hyperthyroidism. In nucleotides, the sequence is TGTGCCAGCAGCTACACGGGACGGCAGACCGGGGAGCTGTTTTTT. Its translation reads: CASSYTGRQTGELFF.